This T cell receptor (beta chain) derives from a study of a mutant IDH1 vaccine in newly diagnosed glioma. Overall study: Initiation of the vaccine course occurred 4-6 weeks after radiotherapy alone, or alongside temozolomide cycles. General study points: Among all patients, vaccine-induced immune responses occurred in approximately 93%. Changes to the top peripheral T cell clonotypes appeared unrelated to pseudoprogression.

Germline lookup yields CDR1 SGHTA and CDR2 FQGTGA. V gave up 1 base and J gave up 5 bases, with 11 bases separating them. The CDR3 extends over 14 amino acids. Regarding this clone: Its matching antigen is unknown.

Generated by immunoSEQ multiplex PCR, the TCRdb table keeps only in-frame clones and is missing some. Here the sample spans tens of thousands of clones, more than 80% being singletons. As for time point: week 35, safety follow-up. Topical imiquimod accompanied each vaccine dose, which consisted of 300 ug of mutant IDH1 20-mer peptide. The patients received vaccinations eight times, in weeks 1, 3, 5, 7, 11, 15, 19 and 23. The sample was PBMCs, taken from a glioma patient whose treatment included an IDH1 peptide vaccine. The chain combines TRBV7-3 with TRBJ1-1, with D possibly matching TRBD1 (6 bases). The receptor was derived from a man in his forties or fifties with glioma. The CDR3 DNA is TGTGCCAGCAGCTTAATCGCAGGGGTTACTGAAGCTTTCTTT. Amino acid sequence: CASSLIAGVTEAFF.